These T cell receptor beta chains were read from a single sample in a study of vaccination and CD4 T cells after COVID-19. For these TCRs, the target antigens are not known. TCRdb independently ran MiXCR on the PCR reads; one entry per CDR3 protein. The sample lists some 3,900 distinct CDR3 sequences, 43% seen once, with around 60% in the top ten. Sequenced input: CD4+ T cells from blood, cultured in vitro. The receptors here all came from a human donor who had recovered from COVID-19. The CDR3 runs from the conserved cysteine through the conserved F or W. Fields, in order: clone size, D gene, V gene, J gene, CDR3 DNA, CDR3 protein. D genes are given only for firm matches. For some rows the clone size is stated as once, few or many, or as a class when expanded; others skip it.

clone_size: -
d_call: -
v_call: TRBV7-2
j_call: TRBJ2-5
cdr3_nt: TGTGCCAGCAGCTTTAATGGGGGCGAAGAGACCCAGTACTTC
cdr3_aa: CASSFNGGEETQYF

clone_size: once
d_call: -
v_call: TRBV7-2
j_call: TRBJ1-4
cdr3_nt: TGTGCCAGCAGCGCGGCGGCGAGTGAAAAACTGTTTTTT
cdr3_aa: CASSAAASEKLFF

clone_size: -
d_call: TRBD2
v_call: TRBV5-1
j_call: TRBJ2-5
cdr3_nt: TGCGCCAGCAGCCAACTAGCGGGTTGGGAGACCCAGTACTTC
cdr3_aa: CASSQLAGWETQYF

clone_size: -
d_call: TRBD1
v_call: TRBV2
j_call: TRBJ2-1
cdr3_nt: TGTGCCAGCGGGACAGGGCGCTACAATGAGCAGTTCTTC
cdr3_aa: CASGTGRYNEQFF

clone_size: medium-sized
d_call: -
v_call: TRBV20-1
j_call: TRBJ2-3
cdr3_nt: TGCAGTGCTAGGCCCCCCCGCCATCCGACAGATACGCAGTATTTT
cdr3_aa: CSARPPRHPTDTQYF

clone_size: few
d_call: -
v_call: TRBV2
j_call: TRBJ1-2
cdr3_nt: TGTGCCAGCAGTACCAGGGGAAGTGCCTATGGCTACACCTTC
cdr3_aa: CASSTRGSAYGYTF

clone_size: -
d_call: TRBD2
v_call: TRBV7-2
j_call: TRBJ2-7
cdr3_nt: TGTGCCAGCAGCTGGTCCGGGACTAGAAGGGAGCAGTACTTC
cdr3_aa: CASSWSGTRREQYF

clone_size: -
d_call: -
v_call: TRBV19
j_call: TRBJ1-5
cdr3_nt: TGTGCCAGTAGTATAGACAGGGATCAGCCCCAGCATTTT
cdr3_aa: CASSIDRDQPQHF

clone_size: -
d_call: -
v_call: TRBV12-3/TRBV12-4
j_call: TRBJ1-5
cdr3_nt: TGTGCCAGCAGTTTTATGGGCAATCAGCCCCAGCATTTT
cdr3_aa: CASSFMGNQPQHF

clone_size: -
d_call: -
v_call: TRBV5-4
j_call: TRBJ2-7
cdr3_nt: TGTGCCAGCAGCGTGGGGGCCCCCTACGAGCAGTACTTC
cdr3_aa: CASSVGAPYEQYF

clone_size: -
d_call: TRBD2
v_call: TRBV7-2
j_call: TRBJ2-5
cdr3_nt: TGTGCCAGCAGCTTAGGTATAGCGGGGGGCCCCCAAGAGACCCAGTACTTC
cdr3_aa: CASSLGIAGGPQETQYF

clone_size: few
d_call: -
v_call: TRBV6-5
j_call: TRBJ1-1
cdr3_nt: TGTGCCAGCAGTTACTACAGGGCGAACACTGAAGCTTTCTTT
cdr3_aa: CASSYYRANTEAFF

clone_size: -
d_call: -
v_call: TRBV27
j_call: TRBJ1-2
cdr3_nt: TGTGCCAGCAGCCCAACCTCCACCAGCTATGGCTACACCTTC
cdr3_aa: CASSPTSTSYGYTF

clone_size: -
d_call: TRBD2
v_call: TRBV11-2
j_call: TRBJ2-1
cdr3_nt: TGTGCCGTAAGGGGAGGGAATGAGCAGTTCTTC
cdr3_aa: CAVRGGNEQFF

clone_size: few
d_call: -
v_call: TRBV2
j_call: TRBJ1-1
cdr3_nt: TGTGCCAGCAGGATCGACAGGCTGAACACTGAAGCTTTCTTT
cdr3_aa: CASRIDRLNTEAFF

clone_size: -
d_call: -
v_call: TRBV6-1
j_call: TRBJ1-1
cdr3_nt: TGTGCCAGCAGTCGGGACCTCCCGGGAATGAACACTGAAGCTTTCTTT
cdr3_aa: CASSRDLPGMNTEAFF

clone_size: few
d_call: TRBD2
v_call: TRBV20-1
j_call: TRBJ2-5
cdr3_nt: TGCAGTGCTAGGATAACTAGCGGGTCGGAGACCCAGTACTTC
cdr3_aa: CSARITSGSETQYF

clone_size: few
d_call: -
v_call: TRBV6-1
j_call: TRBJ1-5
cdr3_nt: TGTGCCAGCAGTGAAAGTATTGGCAATCAGCCCCAGCATTTT
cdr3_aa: CASSESIGNQPQHF

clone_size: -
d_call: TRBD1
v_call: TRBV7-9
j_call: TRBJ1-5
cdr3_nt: TGTGCCAGCAGCGCCACCACAGGGGGAGGTCAGCCCCAGCATTTT
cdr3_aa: CASSATTGGGQPQHF

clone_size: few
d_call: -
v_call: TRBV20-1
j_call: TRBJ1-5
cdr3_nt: TGCAGTGCGTCGGCGGATAGCAATCAGCCCCAGCATTTT
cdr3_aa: CSASADSNQPQHF

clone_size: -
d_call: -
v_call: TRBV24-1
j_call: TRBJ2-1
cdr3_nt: TGTGCCACCAGTGATAACCGGGAGCCTACCTACAATGAGCAGTTCTTC
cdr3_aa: CATSDNREPTYNEQFF

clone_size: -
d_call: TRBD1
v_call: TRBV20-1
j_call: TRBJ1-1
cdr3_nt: TGTCGGGGACAGATGAACACTGAAGCTTTCTTT
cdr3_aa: CRGQMNTEAFF

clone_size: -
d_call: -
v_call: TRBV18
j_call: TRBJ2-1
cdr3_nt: TGTGCCAGCTCCCCTCGACAGGCGGGAAGATCCCGGGAGCAGTTCTTC
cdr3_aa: CASSPRQAGRSREQFF

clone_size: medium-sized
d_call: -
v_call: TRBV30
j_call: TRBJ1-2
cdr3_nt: TGTGCCTGGGGGAACGGACAGCGGGGCCACACCTTC
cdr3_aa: CAWGNGQRGHTF

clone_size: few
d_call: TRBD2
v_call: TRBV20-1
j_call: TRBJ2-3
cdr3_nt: TGCAGTGCTAGAGCGGGGGGAGATACGCAGTATTTT
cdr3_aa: CSARAGGDTQYF

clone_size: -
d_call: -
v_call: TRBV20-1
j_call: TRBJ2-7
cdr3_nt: TGCAGTGCTAAACAGGTATCCTACGAGCAGTACTTC
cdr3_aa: CSAKQVSYEQYF

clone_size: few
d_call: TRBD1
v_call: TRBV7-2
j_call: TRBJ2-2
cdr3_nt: TGTGCCAGCAGCTTTACAGGGGGCAACACCGGGGAGCTGTTTTTT
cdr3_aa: CASSFTGGNTGELFF

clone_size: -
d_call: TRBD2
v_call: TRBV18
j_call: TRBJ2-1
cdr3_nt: TGTGCCAGCTCGGGAGGACTAGCGGGGGGCGATGAGCAGTTCTTC
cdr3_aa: CASSGGLAGGDEQFF

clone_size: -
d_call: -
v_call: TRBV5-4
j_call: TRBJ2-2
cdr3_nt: TGTGCCGCGGGCGGGGTGAGGTCATCCGGGGAGCTGTTTTTT
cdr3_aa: CAAGGVRSSGELFF

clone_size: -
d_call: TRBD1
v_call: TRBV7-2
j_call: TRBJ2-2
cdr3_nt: TGTGCCAGCAGCTTAGAGGGGGCGCCGGACGGGGAGCCGTTTTTT
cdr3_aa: CASSLEGAPDGEPFF

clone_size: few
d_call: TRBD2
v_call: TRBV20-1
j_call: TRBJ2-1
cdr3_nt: TGCAGTGCTAGAGAGCTTAGCGGGAGGAATGAGCAGTTCTTC
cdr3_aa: CSARELSGRNEQFF

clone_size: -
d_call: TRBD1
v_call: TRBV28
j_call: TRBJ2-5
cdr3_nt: TGTGCCAGCAGTTTATGGGGACAGGGCGCAGGAGAGACCCAGTACTTC
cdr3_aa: CASSLWGQGAGETQYF

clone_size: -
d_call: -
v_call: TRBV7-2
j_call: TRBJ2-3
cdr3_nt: TGTGCCAGCAGCTTAGGGGGACATACGCAGTATTTT
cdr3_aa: CASSLGGHTQYF

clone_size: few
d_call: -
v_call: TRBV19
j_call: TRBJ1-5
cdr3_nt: TGTGCCAGTAGTATAATAGGGCTGAAGCCCAATCAGCCCCAGCATTTT
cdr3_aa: CASSIIGLKPNQPQHF

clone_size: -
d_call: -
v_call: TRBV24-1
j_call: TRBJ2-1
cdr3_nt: TGTGCCACCAGTGATATCCGGGCTAAGGGGTCCTACAATGAGCAGTTCTTC
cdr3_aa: CATSDIRAKGSYNEQFF

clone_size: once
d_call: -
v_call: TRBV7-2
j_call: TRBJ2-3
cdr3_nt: TGTGCCAGCAGCTTGATCTCTTTAGAGACAGATACGCAGTATTTT
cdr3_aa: CASSLISLETDTQYF

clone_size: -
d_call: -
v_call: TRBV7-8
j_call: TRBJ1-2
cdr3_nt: TGTGCCAGCAGCTTAGACCTGGGTGGCTACACCTTC
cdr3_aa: CASSLDLGGYTF

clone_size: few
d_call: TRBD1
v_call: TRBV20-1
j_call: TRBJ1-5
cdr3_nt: TGCAGTGCTAGAGATTATGCCCAGGGGGGTCAGCCCCAGCATTTT
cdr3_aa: CSARDYAQGGQPQHF

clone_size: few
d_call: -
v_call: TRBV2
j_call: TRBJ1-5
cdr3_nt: TGTGCCAGCAGCTTGACAAGGAGGGTCGTTTATCAGCCCCAGCATTTT
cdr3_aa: CASSLTRRVVYQPQHF

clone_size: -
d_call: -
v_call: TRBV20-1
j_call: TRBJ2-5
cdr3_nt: TGCAGTGCCCAGACTCGAGAAGAGACCCAGTACTTC
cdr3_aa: CSAQTREETQYF

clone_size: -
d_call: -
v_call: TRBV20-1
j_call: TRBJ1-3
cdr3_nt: TGCAGTGCTAGCAGGGCGGGAAACACCATATATTTT
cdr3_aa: CSASRAGNTIYF

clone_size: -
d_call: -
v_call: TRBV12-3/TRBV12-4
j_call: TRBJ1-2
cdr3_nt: TGTGCCAGCAGTTTATTGGGCAGGACCTATGGCTACACCTTC
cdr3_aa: CASSLLGRTYGYTF

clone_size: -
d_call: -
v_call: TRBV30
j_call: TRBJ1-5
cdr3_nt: TGTGCCTGGGGGTCTGGGCTGGGCAATCAGCCCCAGCATTTT
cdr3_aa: CAWGSGLGNQPQHF

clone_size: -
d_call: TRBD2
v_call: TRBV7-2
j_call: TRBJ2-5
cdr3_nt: TGTGCCAGCAGCTTAGGTCTGGGGGGGATAGCGGGGGAGAAAGAGACCCAGTACTTC
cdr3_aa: CASSLGLGGIAGEKETQYF

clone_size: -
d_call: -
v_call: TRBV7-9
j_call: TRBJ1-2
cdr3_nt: TGTGCCAGCAGCTCAATCCAGCTCACGAAAGGCTACACCTTC
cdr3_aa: CASSSIQLTKGYTF

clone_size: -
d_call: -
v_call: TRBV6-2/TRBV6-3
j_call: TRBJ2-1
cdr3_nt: TGTGCCAGCACCGAGGGTGGAGGTTACAATGAGCAGTTCTTC
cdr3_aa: CASTEGGGYNEQFF

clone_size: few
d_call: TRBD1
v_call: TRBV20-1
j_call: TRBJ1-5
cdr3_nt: TGCAGTGCTCCCCTAGGGCGTGGGACAGACTATAGCAATCAGCCCCAGCATTTT
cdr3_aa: CSAPLGRGTDYSNQPQHF

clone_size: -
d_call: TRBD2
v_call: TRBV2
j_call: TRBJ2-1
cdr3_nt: TGTGCCAGCAGTGGGCCTAGCGGGGATTCCTTCTCCTACAATGAGCAGTTCTTC
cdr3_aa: CASSGPSGDSFSYNEQFF

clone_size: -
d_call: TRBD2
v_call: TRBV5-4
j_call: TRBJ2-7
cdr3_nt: TGTGCCAGCAGCGTGGCGGGGGACTCCTACGAGCAGTACTTC
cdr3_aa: CASSVAGDSYEQYF

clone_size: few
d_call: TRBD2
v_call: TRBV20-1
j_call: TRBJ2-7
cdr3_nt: TGCAGTGCCACCACAACACAACTAGCGGGGAACTACGAGCAGTACTTC
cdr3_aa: CSATTTQLAGNYEQYF

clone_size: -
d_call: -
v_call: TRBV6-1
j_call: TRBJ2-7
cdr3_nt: TGTGCCAGCATTAACGCAGGTTCGAGCTCCTACGAGCAGTACTTC
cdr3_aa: CASINAGSSSYEQYF

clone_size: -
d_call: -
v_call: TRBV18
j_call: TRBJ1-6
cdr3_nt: TGTGCCAGCTCAAGTACAGGAGCAGCATTTAATTCACCCCTCCACTTT
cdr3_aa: CASSSTGAAFNSPLHF

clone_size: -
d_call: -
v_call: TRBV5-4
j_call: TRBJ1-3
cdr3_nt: TGTGCCAGCAGCTTGCCGGAAGGGCCCAGAAACACCATATATTTT
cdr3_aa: CASSLPEGPRNTIYF

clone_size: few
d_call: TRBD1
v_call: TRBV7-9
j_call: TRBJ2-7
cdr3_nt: TGTGCCAGCAGCTTATATCAGGGGGCGCTTAAGTCCTACGAGCAGTACTTC
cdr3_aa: CASSLYQGALKSYEQYF

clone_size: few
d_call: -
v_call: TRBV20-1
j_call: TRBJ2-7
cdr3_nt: TGCAGTGCACGAGGGGGTACCTACGAGCAGTACTTC
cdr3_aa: CSARGGTYEQYF